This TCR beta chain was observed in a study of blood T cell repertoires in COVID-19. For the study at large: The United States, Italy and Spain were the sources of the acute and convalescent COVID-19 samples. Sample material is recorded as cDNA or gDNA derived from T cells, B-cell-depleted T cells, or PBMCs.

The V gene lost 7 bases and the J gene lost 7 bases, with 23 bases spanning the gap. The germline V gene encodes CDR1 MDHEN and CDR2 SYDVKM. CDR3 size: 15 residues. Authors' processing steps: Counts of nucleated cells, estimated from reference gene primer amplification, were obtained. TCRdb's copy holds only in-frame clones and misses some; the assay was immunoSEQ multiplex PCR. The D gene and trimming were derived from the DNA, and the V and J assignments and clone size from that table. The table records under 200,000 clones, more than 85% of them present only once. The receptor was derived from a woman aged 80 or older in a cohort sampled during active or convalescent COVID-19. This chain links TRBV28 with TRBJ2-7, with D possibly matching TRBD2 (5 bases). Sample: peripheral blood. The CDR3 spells CASKRRSSGSEEQYF. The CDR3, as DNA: TGTGCCAGCAAGCGGAGGAGTTCGGGGAGTGAGGAGCAGTACTTC.